The present T cell receptor (beta chain) was sequenced within a study of CD8 T cells in Susac syndrome. The CDR3 loop spans 15 amino acids. In germline, CDR1 is MGHDK, CDR2 SYGVNS. The V end lost 2 bases, the J end lost 2 bases, and 12 bases lay between the germline ends. The sequenced target, TCR beta, came from blood CD8+ and CD4+ T cells. About 0.45 to 1 ug RNA was reverse transcribed with random hexamers. MiXCR, run by TCRdb on the immunoSEQ multiplex PCR reads, gives a single entry per CDR3 protein. The sample lists approximately 180,000 distinct CDR3 sequences; about 94% were seen once. This chain joins TRBV25-1 and TRBJ2-5; D is undetermined. What was sequenced was CD4+ T cells from PBMCs. This receptor was taken from a human donor with multiple sclerosis. The CDR3 loop reads CASSEIQAAQETQYF. The CDR3, as DNA: TGTGCCAGCAGTGAAATCCAGGCGGCACAAGAGACCCAGTACTTC.